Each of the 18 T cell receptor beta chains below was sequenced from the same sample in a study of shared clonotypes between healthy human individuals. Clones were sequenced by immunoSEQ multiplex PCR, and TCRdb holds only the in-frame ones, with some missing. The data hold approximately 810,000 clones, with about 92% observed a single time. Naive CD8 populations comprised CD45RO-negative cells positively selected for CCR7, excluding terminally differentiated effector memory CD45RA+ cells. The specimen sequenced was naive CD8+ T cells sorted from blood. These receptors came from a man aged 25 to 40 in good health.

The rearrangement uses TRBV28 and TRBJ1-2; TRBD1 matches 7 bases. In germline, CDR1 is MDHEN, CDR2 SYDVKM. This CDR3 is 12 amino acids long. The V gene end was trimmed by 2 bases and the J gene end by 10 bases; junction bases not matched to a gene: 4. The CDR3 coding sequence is TGTGCCAGCAGTTTACGAGACAGGGACTACACCTTC. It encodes CASSLRDRDYTF.

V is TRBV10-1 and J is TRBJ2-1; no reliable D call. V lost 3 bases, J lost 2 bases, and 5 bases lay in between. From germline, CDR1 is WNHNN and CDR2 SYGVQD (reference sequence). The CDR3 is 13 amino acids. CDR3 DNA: TGCGCCAGCAGTGATGGGACCTACAATGAGCAGTTCTTC. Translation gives CASSDGTYNEQFF.

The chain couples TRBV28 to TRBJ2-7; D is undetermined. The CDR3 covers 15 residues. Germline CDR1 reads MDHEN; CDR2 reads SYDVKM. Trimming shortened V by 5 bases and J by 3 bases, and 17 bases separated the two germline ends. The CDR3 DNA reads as TGTGCCAGCAGTCCTCGAATGCCGGTATACTACGAGCAGTACTTC. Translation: CASSPRMPVYYEQYF.

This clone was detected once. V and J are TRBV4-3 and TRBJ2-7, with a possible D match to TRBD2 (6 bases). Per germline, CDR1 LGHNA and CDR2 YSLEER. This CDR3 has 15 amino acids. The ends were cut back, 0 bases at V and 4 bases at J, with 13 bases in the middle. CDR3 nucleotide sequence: TGCGCCAGCAGCCAAGAGGCGGGACTCACATACGAGCAGTACTTC. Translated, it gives CASSQEAGLTYEQYF.

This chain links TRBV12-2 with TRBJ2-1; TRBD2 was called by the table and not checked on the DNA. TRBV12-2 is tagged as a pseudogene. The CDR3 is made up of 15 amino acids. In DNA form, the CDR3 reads TGTGCAAGTCGCTTAGGTCTAGCGGGAGTCAATGAGCAGTTCTTC. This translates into CASRLGLAGVNEQFF.

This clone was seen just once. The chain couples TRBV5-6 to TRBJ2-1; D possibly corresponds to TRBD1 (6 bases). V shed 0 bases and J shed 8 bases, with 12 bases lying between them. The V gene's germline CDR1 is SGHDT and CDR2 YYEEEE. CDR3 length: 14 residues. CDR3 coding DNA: TGTGCCAGCAGCTTGGGACAGGCCGGGGATGAGCAGTTCTTC. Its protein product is CASSLGQAGDEQFF.

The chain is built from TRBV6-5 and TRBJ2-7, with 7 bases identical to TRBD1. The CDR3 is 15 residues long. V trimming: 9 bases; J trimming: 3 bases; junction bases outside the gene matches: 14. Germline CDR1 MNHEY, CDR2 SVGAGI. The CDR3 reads CASYTPGGRDYEQYF. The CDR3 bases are TGTGCCAGTTATACGCCAGGGGGTAGGGACTACGAGCAGTACTTC.

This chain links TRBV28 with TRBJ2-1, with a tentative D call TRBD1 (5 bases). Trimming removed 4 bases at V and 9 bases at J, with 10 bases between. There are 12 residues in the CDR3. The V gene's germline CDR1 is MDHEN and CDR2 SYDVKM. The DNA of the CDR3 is TGTGCCAGCAGTTCACGGACACTTGAGCAGTTCTTC. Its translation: CASSSRTLEQFF.

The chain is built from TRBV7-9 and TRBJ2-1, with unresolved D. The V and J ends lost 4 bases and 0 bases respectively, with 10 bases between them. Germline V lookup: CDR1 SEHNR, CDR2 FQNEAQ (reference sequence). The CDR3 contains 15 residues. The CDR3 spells CASSSGRYSYNEQFF. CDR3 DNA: TGTGCCAGCAGCTCCGGACGGTACTCCTACAATGAGCAGTTCTTC.

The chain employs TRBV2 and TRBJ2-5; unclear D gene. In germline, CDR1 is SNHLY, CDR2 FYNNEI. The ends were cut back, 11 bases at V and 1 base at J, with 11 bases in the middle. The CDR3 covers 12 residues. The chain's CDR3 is CALTGGQETQYF. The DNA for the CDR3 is TGTGCCTTAACGGGCGGCCAAGAGACCCAGTACTTC.

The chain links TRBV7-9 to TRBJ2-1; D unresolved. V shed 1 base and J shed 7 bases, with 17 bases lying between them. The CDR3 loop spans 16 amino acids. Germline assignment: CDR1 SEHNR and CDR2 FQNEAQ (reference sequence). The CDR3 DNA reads TGTGCCAGCAGCTTAGAATATGGGCTGACATTAAATGAGCAGTTCTTC. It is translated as CASSLEYGLTLNEQFF.

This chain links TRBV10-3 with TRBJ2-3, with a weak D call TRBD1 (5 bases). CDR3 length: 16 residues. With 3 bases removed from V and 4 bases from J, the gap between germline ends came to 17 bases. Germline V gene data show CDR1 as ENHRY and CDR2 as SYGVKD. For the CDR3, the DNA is TGTGCCATCAGTGATAACAGAGACTTGGGGCCAGATACGCAGTATTTT. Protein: CAISDNRDLGPDTQYF.

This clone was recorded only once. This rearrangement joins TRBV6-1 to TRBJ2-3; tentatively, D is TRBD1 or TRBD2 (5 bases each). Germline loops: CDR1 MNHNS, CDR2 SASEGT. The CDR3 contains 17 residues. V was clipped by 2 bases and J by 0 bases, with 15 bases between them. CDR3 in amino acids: CASSEWGLGGSTDTQYF. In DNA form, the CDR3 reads TGTGCCAGCAGTGAATGGGGGTTGGGTGGTAGCACAGATACGCAGTATTTT.

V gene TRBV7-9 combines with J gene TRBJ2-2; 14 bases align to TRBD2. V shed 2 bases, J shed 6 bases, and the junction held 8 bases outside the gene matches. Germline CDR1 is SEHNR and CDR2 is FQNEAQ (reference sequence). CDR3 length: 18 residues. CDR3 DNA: TGTGCCAGCAGCTTACCGGTGGGACTAGCGGGAGTAGCCGGGGAGCTGTTTTTT. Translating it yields CASSLPVGLAGVAGELFF. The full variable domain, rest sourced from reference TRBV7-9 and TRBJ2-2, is DTGVSQNPRHKITKRGQNVTFRCDPISEHNRLYWYRQTLGQGPEFLTYFQNEAQLEKSRLLSDRFSAERPKGSFSTLEIQRTEQGDSAMYLCASSLPVGLAGVAGELFFGEGSRLTVL.

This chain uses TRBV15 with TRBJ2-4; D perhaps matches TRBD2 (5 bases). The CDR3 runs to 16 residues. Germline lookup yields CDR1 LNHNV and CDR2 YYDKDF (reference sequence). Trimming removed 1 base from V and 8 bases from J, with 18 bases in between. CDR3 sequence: CATSRANRRVRDIQYF. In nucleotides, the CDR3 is TGTGCCACCAGCAGAGCTAATAGGCGGGTGAGAGACATTCAGTACTTC.

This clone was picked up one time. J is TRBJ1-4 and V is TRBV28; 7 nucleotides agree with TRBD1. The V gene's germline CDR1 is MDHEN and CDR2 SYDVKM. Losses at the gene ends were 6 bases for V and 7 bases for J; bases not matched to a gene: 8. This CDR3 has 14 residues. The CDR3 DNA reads TGTGCCAGCAGAACCGACAGGGCCAGTGAAAAACTGTTTTTT. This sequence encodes CASRTDRASEKLFF.

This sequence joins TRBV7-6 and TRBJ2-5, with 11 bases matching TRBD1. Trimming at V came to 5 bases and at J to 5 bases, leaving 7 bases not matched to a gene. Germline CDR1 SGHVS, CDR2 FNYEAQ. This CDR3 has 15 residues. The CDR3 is CASSGWTGGLETQYF. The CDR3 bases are TGTGCCAGCAGCGGGTGGACAGGGGGCTTGGAGACCCAGTACTTC.

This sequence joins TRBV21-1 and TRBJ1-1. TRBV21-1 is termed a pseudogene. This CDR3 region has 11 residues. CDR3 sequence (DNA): TGTGCCAGCAGCAAAGCCACTGAAGCTTTCTTT. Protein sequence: CASSKATEAFF.